The entry below gives a single TCR beta chain sequence along with its context. What it binds is not known. Sequencing used immunoSEQ multiplex PCR; TCRdb keeps in-frame clones, though not all of them. The sample has 110,000 to 150,000 clones, about 94% seen once. These data are taken from a study of T cell responses to AZD1222 COVID-19 vaccine. Points from the study as a whole: Rises in breadth and depth of Spike-specific TCRs came after two AZD1222 doses. There were vaccine-associated CD4 TCRs across spike, dominant at 160-218 and 743-854. White British ancestry dominated among donors, who included more females, and clonal diversity was possibly underestimated.

V lost 2 bases and J 9 bases, leaving 8 bases between the germline ends. The CDR3 has 12 amino acids. Per germline, CDR1 MDHEN and CDR2 SYDVKM. The TCR sequence derives from an adult in good health. Material: peripheral blood, obtained on day 0 of AZD1222 vaccination. The rearrangement links TRBV28 to TRBJ1-5; D not resolved. The chain's CDR3 is CASSLNPGPQHF. CDR3 DNA sequence: TGTGCCAGCAGTTTAAACCCTGGGCCCCAGCATTTT.